The 3 T cell receptor beta chains below all came from one sample that was sequenced in a study of Graves' ophthalmopathy and Graves' hyperthyroidism. Investigators amplified TCR beta CDR3 regions from RNA transcripts. Investigators did first-round RT-PCR with HTBI primers, then second-round multiplex PCR. TCRdb called the multiplex PCR reads again in MiXCR, with one record for every CDR3 protein. The sample has some 390,000 distinct CDR3 sequences; around 16% are singletons. Sequencing was done on a sample of peripheral blood. These receptors were collected from a woman aged 18-35 years with Graves' ophthalmopathy.

This chain connects TRBV28 to TRBJ2-5, with D tentatively TRBD2 (5 bases). The germline V gene encodes CDR1 MDHEN and CDR2 SYDVKM. V was cut by 3 bases and J by 5 bases, with 10 bases left in between. This CDR3 comprises 13 residues. The CDR3 region is CASSLREGETQYF. DNA of the CDR3: TGTGCCAGCAGTTTGAGGGAAGGGGAGACCCAGTACTTC. Variable domain in full (rest from reference TRBV28 and TRBJ2-5): DVKVTQSSRYLVKRTGEKVFLECVQDMDHENMFWYRQDPGLGLRLIYFSYDVKMKEKGDIPEGYSVSREKKERFSLILESASTNQTSMYLCASSLREGETQYFGPGTRLLVL.

This clonotype was observed many times. The V gene is TRBV20-1, the J gene TRBJ2-7, with 8 bases matching TRBD2. Germline loops: CDR1 DFQATT, CDR2 SNEGSKA (reference sequence). This CDR3 contains 14 residues. J lost 2 bases, V lost 6 bases, and 9 bases had no gene match. The CDR3 here is CSAEEAGAAYEQYF. The DNA of the CDR3 is TGCAGTGCCGAAGAAGCGGGAGCAGCCTACGAGCAGTACTTC.

In its sample, this clonotype was seen many times. J is TRBJ1-1 and V is TRBV6-4; a weak D match, TRBD1 (5 bases). Trimming left V 2 bases short and J 3 bases short, with 19 bases between. Germline CDR1 reads MRHNA; CDR2 reads SNTAGT. The CDR3 covers 17 residues. CDR3 residues: CASSDPFRGVRDTEAFF. Written as DNA, the CDR3 is TGTGCCAGCAGTGACCCTTTCCGGGGGGTCCGGGACACTGAAGCTTTCTTT.